This TCR beta chain emerged from a study of blood T cell repertoires in COVID-19. Study background: Italy, Spain and the United States were the sources of the convalescent and acute COVID-19 samples.

Per the study methods: From reference gene primer amplification, estimates of nucleated cell counts were derived. The protocol was immunoSEQ multiplex PCR, while the TCRdb copy is restricted to in-frame clones and leaves out a portion. That table furnishes V, J and clone size, whereas the DNA furnished D and trimming. The sample records 200,000 to 250,000 clones, approximately 80% being singletons. Trimming pared 1 base from V and 0 bases from J, leaving 8 bases between. In germline, CDR1 is SGDLS, CDR2 YYNGEE. The CDR3 consists of 16 residues. Self-reported history from a screening survey and questionnaire set each donor's cohort.

The sample comprised PBMCs or T cells enriched from blood (not recorded which). This chain connects TRBV9 to TRBJ1-6, with a tentative D call TRBD1 (5 bases). This clonotype was sampled from a woman in her 40s with acute COVID-19. CDR3 in amino acids: CASSVQGSSYNSPLHF. DNA for the CDR3: TGTGCCAGCAGCGTACAGGGAAGCTCCTATAATTCACCCCTCCACTTT.